This T cell receptor (beta chain) was found in a study of STAT5B mutations in CD4+ large granular lymphocyte leukemia. Measured with immunoSEQ multiplex PCR; TCRdb has only the in-frame clones, and not every one. This repertoire shows about 19,000 clones, around 84% found once; its top ten account for 13%. CDR3 length: 16 residues. Germline CDR1 SGHAT, CDR2 FQNNGV. V gave up 5 bases and J gave up 5 bases; unmatched junction bases: 12. V and J are TRBV11-2 and TRBJ2-5; 9 nucleotides line up with TRBD1. This clonotype was sampled from a human donor in good health. Sequenced sample: CD4+ T cells from blood buffy coats. DNA for the CDR3: TGTGCCAGCAGCCGGACCACGACAGGGGGGACGGAGACCCAGTACTTC. Its translation: CASSRTTTGGTETQYF. The full variable domain, completed using reference TRBV11-2 and TRBJ2-5, is EAGVAQSPRYKIIEKRQSVAFWCNPISGHATLYWYQQILGQGPKLLIQFQNNGVVDDSQLPKDRFSAERLKGVDSTLKIQPAKLEDSAVYLCASSRTTTGGTETQYFGPGTRLLVL.